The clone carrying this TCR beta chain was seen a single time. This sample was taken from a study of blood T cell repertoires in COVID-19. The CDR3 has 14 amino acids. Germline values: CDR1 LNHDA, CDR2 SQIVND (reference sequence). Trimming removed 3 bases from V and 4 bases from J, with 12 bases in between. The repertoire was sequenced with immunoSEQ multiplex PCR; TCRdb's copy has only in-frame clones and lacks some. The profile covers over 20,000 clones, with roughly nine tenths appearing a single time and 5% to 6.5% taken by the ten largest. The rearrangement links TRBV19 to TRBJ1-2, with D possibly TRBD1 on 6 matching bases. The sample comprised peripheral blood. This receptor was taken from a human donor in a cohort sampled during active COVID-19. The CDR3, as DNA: TGTGCCAGTAGTATGGGGCCAGGGGTCTATGGCTACACCTTC. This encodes CASSMGPGVYGYTF.